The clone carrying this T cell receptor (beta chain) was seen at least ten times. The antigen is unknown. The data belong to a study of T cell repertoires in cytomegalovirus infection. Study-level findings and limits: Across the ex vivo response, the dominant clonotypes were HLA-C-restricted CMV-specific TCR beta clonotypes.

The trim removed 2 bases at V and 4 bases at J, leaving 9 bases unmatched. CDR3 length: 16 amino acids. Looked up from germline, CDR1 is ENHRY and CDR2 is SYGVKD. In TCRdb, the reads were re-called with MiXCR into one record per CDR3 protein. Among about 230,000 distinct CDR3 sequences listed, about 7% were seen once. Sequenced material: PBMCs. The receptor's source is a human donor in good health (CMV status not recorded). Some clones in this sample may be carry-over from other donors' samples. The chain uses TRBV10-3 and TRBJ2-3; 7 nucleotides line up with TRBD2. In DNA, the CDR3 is TGTGCCATCAGTGAGAGGGGAGCGGGGTTAGCAGATACGCAGTATTTT. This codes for CAISERGAGLADTQYF.